In this sample, the clone carrying this T cell receptor (beta chain) turned up a few times. Germline V gene sequence: CDR1 SGHTA, CDR2 FQGNSA. CDR3 length equals 15 residues. V trimming: 5 bases; J trimming: 7 bases; junction bases outside the gene matches: 4. The data derive from a study of blood T cell repertoires in COVID-19. In the study overall: The samples span acute and convalescent COVID-19 from the United States, Italy and Spain.

The table came from immunoSEQ multiplex PCR; TCRdb's copy has only in-frame clones and leaves some out. The sample contains about 140,000 clones, around four fifths of which appear only once. The source of this sequence is a human donor in a cohort sampled during active COVID-19. V usage is TRBV7-2 and J usage is TRBJ2-1, with 14 bases fitting TRBD2. Sequenced: peripheral blood. The CDR3: CASSRGLAGVNEQFF. The CDR3 nucleotides read TGTGCCAGCAGCCGGGGACTAGCGGGAGTGAATGAGCAGTTCTTC.